These 20 T cell receptor beta chains share one sample of origin, sequenced in a study of shared clonotypes between healthy human individuals. Using immunoSEQ multiplex PCR, the repertoire was profiled, and TCRdb retains in-frame clones only, with some absent. The repertoire consists of over a million clones, with around 78% occurring once and the leading ten covering more than 0.55%. Sequenced sample: memory CD4+ T cells from PBMCs. Subset denoted: CD45RA-negative fraction. The receptors come from a man in his late teens or twenties in good health. Some clones in this sample may be carry-over from other donors' samples.

This clone was counted many times. The sample holds other DNA sequences that translate to the same CDR3. This chain joins TRBV29-1 and TRBJ2-7; weak D call: TRBD2 (5 bases). The V end lost 4 bases, the J end lost 7 bases, and 14 bases lay between the germline ends. The CDR3 extends over 12 amino acids. Germline assignment: CDR1 SQVTM and CDR2 ANQGSEA. The CDR3 DNA follows: TGCAGCGTTGGACTACCCCTGGGGGAGCAGTACTTC. Translated, it gives CSVGLPLGEQYF.

This clone has a handful of counts. The chain recombines TRBV6-1 with TRBJ1-1; 9 nucleotides agree with TRBD1. Germline V gene data show CDR1 as MNHNS and CDR2 as SASEGT. V dropped 5 bases and J dropped 9; count of bases not matched to a gene: 7. CDR3 length: 13 amino acids. CDR3 region: CASSWDRAGKAFF. As DNA, the CDR3 is TGTGCCAGCAGTTGGGACAGGGCTGGTAAAGCTTTCTTT.

The chain links TRBV10-3 to TRBJ2-7; D might be TRBD1 or TRBD2, each matching 5 bases. V was pared by 0 bases and J by 0 bases, with 9 bases between. Germline CDR1 is ENHRY and CDR2 is SYGVKD. The CDR3 is 15 amino acids. The CDR3 DNA reads TGTGCCATCAGTGAGTCTTGGGGGAGCTCCTACGAGCAGTACTTC. This encodes CAISESWGSSYEQYF.

Details on this clone: This same CDR3 is encoded by further DNA sequences in the sample. The chain couples TRBV28 to TRBJ2-5, with D possibly being TRBD1 or TRBD2 (5 bases each). Trimming pared 4 bases from V and 4 bases from J, leaving 10 bases between. The V gene's germline CDR1 is MDHEN and CDR2 SYDVKM. There are 13 residues in the CDR3. DNA of the CDR3: TGTGCCAGCAGTTCCCCAGGGAGAGAGACCCAGTACTTC. Protein product: CASSSPGRETQYF.

This clone was observed once. V gene TRBV4-2 combines with J gene TRBJ2-5, with 8 bases lining up with TRBD2. The ends lost 0 bases at V and 1 base at J; junction bases unmatched: 10. Germline V CDR1 and CDR2: LGHNA, YNFKEQ. This CDR3 spans 18 amino acids. The CDR3 nucleotides are TGTGCCAGCAGCCAAGATCTTTGGACGGCGGGGGGCCAAGAGACCCAGTACTTC. Translating gives CASSQDLWTAGGQETQYF.

This clone was detected ten times or more. DNA of the CDR3: TGTGCCAGCAGCCCGATCGGGGGAGTTGGAGATACGCAGTATTTT. Translating it yields CASSPIGGVGDTQYF. The chain uses TRBV7-2 and TRBJ2-3, with D possibly matching TRBD2 (6 bases). CDR3 length: 15 amino acids. V was trimmed by 5 bases and J by 5 bases, leaving 17 bases between them. The germline V gene encodes CDR1 SGHTA and CDR2 FQGNSA.

V is TRBV5-1 and J is TRBJ1-4; TRBD1 might be the D (6 bases). Per germline, CDR1 SGHRS and CDR2 YFSETQ. V dropped 3 bases and J dropped 7 bases, with 13 bases sitting between them. The CDR3 runs to 14 residues. The CDR3 protein is CASSSGGGAEKLFF. The DNA of the CDR3 is TGCGCCAGCAGCTCCGGAGGGGGGGCTGAAAAACTGTTTTTT.

The CDR3 reads CAWSGSIPAYEQYF. CDR3 DNA sequence: TGTGCCTGGAGTGGATCAATACCTGCCTACGAGCAGTACTTC. This sequence joins TRBV30 and TRBJ2-7; no clear D. The germline V gene encodes CDR1 GTSNPN and CDR2 SVGIG (reference sequence). The CDR3 spans 14 residues. V lost 1 base to trimming and J lost 2 bases, with 12 bases between them.

This clone was counted a few times. The V gene is TRBV4-2, the J gene TRBJ1-3, with 8 nucleotides matching TRBD1. The CDR3 loop spans 15 amino acids. V gave up 4 bases and J gave up 4 bases; unmatched junction bases: 6. In germline, CDR1 is LGHNA, CDR2 YNFKEQ. The DNA of the CDR3 is TGTGCCAGCAGCCCAGGGACAGGTTGGGGAAACACCATATATTTT. Translated: CASSPGTGWGNTIYF.

The rearrangement joins TRBV4-1 to TRBJ2-3; D is perhaps TRBD2 (5 bases). Germline loops: CDR1 MGHRA, CDR2 YSYEKL. The V end lost 4 bases, the J end lost 3 bases, and 5 bases lay between the germline ends. This CDR3 is built from 12 residues. CDR3 DNA sequence: TGCGCCAGCAGCCGGACTACAGATACGCAGTATTTT. Its translation is CASSRTTDTQYF.

V usage is TRBV4-2 and J usage is TRBJ1-1, with D possibly being TRBD1 (6 bases). Germline CDR1 reads LGHNA; CDR2 reads YNFKEQ. The CDR3 contains 16 residues. Trimming left V 0 bases short and J 5 bases short, with 16 bases between. The CDR3 region is CASSQDSGGGGTEAFF. The CDR3 DNA reads TGTGCCAGCAGCCAAGATTCTGGGGGGGGCGGAACTGAAGCTTTCTTT.

The chain employs TRBV19 and TRBJ2-4; D unclear. Germline values: CDR1 LNHDA, CDR2 SQIVND (reference sequence). Trimming pared 9 bases from V and 0 bases from J, leaving 6 bases between. This CDR3 comprises 12 residues. The CDR3 nucleotides are TGTGCCAGGCGACTAGCCAAAAACATTCAGTACTTC. Amino acids: CARRLAKNIQYF. Variable domain in full (rest from reference TRBV19 and TRBJ2-4): DGGITQSPKYLFRKEGQNVTLSCEQNLNHDAMYWYRQDPGQGLRLIYYSQIVNDFQKGDIAEGYSVSREKKESFPLTVTSAQKNPTAFYLCARRLAKNIQYFGAGTRLSVL.

The chain has TRBV7-9 and TRBJ1-4; D may be TRBD1 (5 bases). Trimming took 4 bases from V and 8 from J, leaving 17 bases between them. This CDR3 contains 15 residues. Looked up from germline, CDR1 is SEHNR and CDR2 is FQNEAQ (reference sequence). CDR3 coding DNA: TGTGCCAGCAGCTCCCCGGGGATGGGGCTCGAAAAACTGTTTTTT. Translated: CASSSPGMGLEKLFF.

The chain couples TRBV11-2 to TRBJ1-1; D is possibly TRBD1 (6 bases). Trimming took 5 bases from V and 5 from J, leaving 21 bases between them. The CDR3 has 16 amino acids. Per germline, CDR1 SGHAT and CDR2 FQNNGV. CDR3 sequence reads: CASSPSGGAGRTEAFF. DNA of the CDR3: TGTGCCAGCAGCCCATCCGGGGGGGCAGGGAGGACTGAAGCTTTCTTT.

This chain links TRBV9 with TRBJ2-2, with D perhaps TRBD2 (5 bases). The CDR3 consists of 13 residues. In germline, CDR1 is SGDLS, CDR2 YYNGEE. V lost 2 bases to trimming and J lost 8 bases, with 10 bases between them. CDR3 coding DNA: TGTGCCAGCAGCGTGAGGGTTTCGGGGGAGCTGTTTTTT. It encodes CASSVRVSGELFF. Together with reference TRBV9 and TRBJ2-2, the CDR3 gives the full variable domain: DSGVTQTPKHLITATGQRVTLRCSPRSGDLSVYWYQQSLDQGLQFLIQYYNGEERAKGNILERFSAQQFPDLHSELNLSSLELGDSALYFCASSVRVSGELFFGEGSRLTVL.

This clone was observed a handful of times. The chain employs TRBV28 and TRBJ1-3, with D possibly matching TRBD1 (6 bases). V lost 5 bases, J lost 0 bases, and 14 bases lay in between. Germline CDR1 MDHEN, CDR2 SYDVKM. The CDR3 spans 16 residues. The DNA for the CDR3 is TGTGCCAGCAGTGCCCCGGGGGGGGCCTCTGGAAACACCATATATTTT. Translation gives CASSAPGGASGNTIYF.

Concerning this clone itself: The sample has other DNA sequences that encode this CDR3 too. The chain combines TRBV5-4 with TRBJ2-1, with 7 bases identical to TRBD2. The CDR3 runs to 16 residues. Germline V gives CDR1 SGHNT, CDR2 YYREEE (reference sequence). After removal of 0 bases from V and 0 bases from J, the junction contained 3 bases not matched to a gene. The CDR3 DNA follows: TGTGCCAGCAGCTTGGCTAGCGGACGCTCCTACAATGAGCAGTTCTTC. It translates to CASSLASGRSYNEQFF.

The chain joins TRBV7-9 to TRBJ1-4; D is undetermined. Germline CDR1 reads SEHNR; CDR2 reads FQNEAQ (reference sequence). V was shortened by 1 base and J by 4 bases, with 13 bases between the two germline ends. This CDR3 region has 16 residues. The CDR3 region has the DNA TGTGCCAGCAGCTTAGGTGCGGCATACAGTAATGAAAAACTGTTTTTT. As protein: CASSLGAAYSNEKLFF.

A few counts support this clone. This chain uses TRBV29-1 with TRBJ1-1; the D gene is possibly TRBD1 (5 bases). With 4 bases removed from V and 7 bases from J, the gap between germline ends came to 13 bases. Germline V gives CDR1 SQVTM, CDR2 ANQGSEA. The CDR3 contains 12 residues. The chain's CDR3 is CSVGGSSNEAFF. The DNA for the CDR3 is TGCAGCGTTGGGGGCAGCAGCAATGAAGCTTTCTTT.

CDR3 in amino acids: CASSRGDGNTIYF. Written as DNA, the CDR3 is TGTGCCAGCAGCAGGGGAGATGGAAACACCATATATTTT. This rearrangement joins TRBV6-5 to TRBJ1-3; the D gene is possibly TRBD1 (6 bases). Germline CDR1 and CDR2: MNHEY and SVGAGI. This CDR3 is built from 13 residues. V lost 6 bases and J lost 3, with 9 bases in between.